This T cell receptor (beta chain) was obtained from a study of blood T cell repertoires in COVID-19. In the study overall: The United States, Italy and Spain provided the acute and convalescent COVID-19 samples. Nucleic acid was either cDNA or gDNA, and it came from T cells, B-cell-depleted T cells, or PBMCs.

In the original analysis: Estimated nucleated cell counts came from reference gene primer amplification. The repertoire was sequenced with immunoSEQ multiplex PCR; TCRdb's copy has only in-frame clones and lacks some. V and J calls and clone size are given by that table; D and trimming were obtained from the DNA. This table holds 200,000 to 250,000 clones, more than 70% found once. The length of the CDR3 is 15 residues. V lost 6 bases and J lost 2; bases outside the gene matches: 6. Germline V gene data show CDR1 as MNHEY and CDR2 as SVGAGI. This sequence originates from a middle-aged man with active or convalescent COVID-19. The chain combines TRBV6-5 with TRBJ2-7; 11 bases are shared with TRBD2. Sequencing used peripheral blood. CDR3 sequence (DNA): TGTGCCAGCAGCGCGACTAGCGGGGTTACCTACGAGCAGTACTTC. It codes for CASSATSGVTYEQYF.